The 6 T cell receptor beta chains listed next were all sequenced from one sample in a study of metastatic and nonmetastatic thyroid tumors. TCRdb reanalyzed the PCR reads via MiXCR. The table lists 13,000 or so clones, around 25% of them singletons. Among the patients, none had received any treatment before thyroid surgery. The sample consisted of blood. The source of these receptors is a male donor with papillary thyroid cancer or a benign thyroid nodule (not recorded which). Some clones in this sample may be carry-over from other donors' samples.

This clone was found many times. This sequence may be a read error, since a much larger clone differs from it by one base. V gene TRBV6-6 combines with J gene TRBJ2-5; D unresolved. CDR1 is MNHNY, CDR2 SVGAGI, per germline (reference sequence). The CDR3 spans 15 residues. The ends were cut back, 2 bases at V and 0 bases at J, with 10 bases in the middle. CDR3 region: CASSYSSQHQETQYF. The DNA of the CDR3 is TGTGCCAGCAGTTACAGTTCTCAGCACCAAGAGACCCAGTACTTC.

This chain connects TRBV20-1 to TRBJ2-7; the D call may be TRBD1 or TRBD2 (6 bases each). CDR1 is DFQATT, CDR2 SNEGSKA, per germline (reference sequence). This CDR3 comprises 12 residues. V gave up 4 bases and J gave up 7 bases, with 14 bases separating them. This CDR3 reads CSAKRGAREQYF. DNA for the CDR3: TGCAGTGCTAAAAGGGGGGCTCGGGAGCAGTACTTC.

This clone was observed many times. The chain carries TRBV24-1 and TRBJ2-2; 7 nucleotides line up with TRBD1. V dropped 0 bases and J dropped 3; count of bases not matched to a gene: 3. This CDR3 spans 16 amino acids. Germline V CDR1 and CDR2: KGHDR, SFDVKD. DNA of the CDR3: TGTGCCACCAGTGATTTGAGGCAGGGGGACACCGGGGAGCTGTTTTTT. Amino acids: CATSDLRQGDTGELFF.

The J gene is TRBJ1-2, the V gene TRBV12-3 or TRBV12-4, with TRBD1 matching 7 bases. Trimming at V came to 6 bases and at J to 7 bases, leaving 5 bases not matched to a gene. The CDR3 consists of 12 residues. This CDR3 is CASRQGGGGYTF. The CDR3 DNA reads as TGTGCCAGCAGGCAGGGGGGAGGTGGCTACACCTTC.

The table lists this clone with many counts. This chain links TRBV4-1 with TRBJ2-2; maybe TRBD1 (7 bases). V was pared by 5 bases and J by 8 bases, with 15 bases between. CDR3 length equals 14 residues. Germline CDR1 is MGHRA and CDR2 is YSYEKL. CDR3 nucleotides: TGCGCCAGCAGCTATCAGGGGGGCGCGGGGGAGCTGTTTTTT. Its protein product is CASSYQGGAGELFF.

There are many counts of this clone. The CDR3 region has the DNA TGCAGCGTTGCGGGCGTCGGGACAGGCTACGAGCAGTACTTC. It encodes CSVAGVGTGYEQYF. V and J are TRBV29-1 and TRBJ2-7; 8 positions match TRBD1. This CDR3 has 14 amino acids. Germline loops: CDR1 SQVTM, CDR2 ANQGSEA. Trimming removed 4 bases from V and 3 bases from J; junction bases left unmatched: 8.